This TCR beta chain was sequenced in a study of OX40 agonist ivuxolimab in advanced cancers. This CDR3 has 15 amino acids. Germline CDR1 reads LGHNA; CDR2 reads YSLEER. V was shortened by 1 base and J by 7 bases, with 16 bases between the two germline ends. Sequencing was performed with immunoSEQ multiplex PCR; in TCRdb, only in-frame clones are kept and a portion is missing. The table records 20,000 to 30,000 clones, about 83% of them present only once. This clone showed up just a few times. The chain couples TRBV4-3 to TRBJ1-1; a weak D match, TRBD1 (5 bases). The clonotype originates from an adult with an advanced solid tumor such as melanoma, head and neck, liver or kidney cancer. Sequenced material: CD4+ or CD8+ T cells sorted from blood, taken in a trial of the OX40 agonist ivuxolimab. Written as DNA, the CDR3 is TGCGCCAGCAGCCAAGGTTGGGACTCCGACCTTGAAGCTTTCTTT. Encoded protein: CASSQGWDSDLEAFF.